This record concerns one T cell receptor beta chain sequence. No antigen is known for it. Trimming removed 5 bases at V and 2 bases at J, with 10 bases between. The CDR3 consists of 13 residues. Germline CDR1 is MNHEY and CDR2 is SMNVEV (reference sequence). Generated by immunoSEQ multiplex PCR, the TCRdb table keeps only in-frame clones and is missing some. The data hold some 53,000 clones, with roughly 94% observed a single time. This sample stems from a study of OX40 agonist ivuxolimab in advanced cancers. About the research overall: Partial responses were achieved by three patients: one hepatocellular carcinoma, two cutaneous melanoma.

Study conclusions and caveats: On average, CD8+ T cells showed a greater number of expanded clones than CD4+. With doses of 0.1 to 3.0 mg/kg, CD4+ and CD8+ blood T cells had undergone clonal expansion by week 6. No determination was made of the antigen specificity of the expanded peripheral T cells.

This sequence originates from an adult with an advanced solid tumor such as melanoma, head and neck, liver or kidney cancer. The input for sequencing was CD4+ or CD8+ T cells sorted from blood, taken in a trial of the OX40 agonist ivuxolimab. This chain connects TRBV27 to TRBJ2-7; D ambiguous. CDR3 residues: CASSVGGPYEQYF. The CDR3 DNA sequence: TGTGCCAGCAGTGTCGGTGGACCCTACGAGCAGTACTTC.